These 18 T cell receptor beta chains were sequenced from one sample in a study of cytomegalovirus exposure and HLA in healthy donors (dated 2017 in TCRdb). The library came from the immunoSEQ multiplex PCR assay. A mixture of 60 forward primers for TCR Vbeta segments and 13 reverse primers for TCR Jbeta segments was used in the multiplex PCR. Entries here come from immuneACCESS through TCRdb and include only in-frame sequences with V and J called. Some clones fail to appear in such tables; in the studies checked, an unresolved V gene covers under half of the shortfall, and the cause of the remainder is unknown. Across this sample there are about 140,000 clones, with roughly four fifths seen only once. The ten largest clones capture around 1.4% of the sample. The sample comprised PBMCs. The receptors were gathered from a woman between 40 and 50 years old in good health and CMV-seronegative.

The chain uses TRBV4-1 and TRBJ2-1; 11 bases are shared with TRBD2. CDR3 length: 16 residues. The V gene end was trimmed by 4 bases and the J gene end by 2 bases; junction bases not matched to a gene: 4. Germline V gene lookup returns CDR1 MGHRA and CDR2 YSYEKL. The CDR3 DNA reads TGCGCCAGCAGCCCTATAGCGGGGGGGCCCTACAATGAGCAGTTCTTC. It codes for CASSPIAGGPYNEQFF.

The CDR3, as DNA: TGTGCCAGCAGATCCTACAAAAACATTCAGTACTTC. Residues: CASRSYKNIQYF. This chain uses TRBV25-1 with TRBJ2-4; D ambiguous. Germline CDR1 is MGHDK and CDR2 is SYGVNS. This CDR3 contains 12 residues. Deletions cut 6 bases from V and 3 bases from J, with 6 bases between.

This chain joins TRBV25-1 and TRBJ1-4; D remains unclear. The CDR3 totals 16 residues. Germline-derived CDR1 and CDR2 are MGHDK and SYGVNS. V lost 3 bases and J 0 bases, leaving 11 bases between the germline ends. The CDR3, as DNA: TGTGCCAGCAGTGAGGGAGGCGTTGCAACTAATGAAAAACTGTTTTTT. Its translation: CASSEGGVATNEKLFF.

The chain employs TRBV6-4 and TRBJ2-1; D is uncertain. Germline CDR1 is MRHNA and CDR2 is SNTAGT. CDR3 size: 14 residues. The V and J ends lost 0 bases and 7 bases respectively, with 10 bases between them. CDR3 loop: CASSDSVAGNEQFF. In DNA form, the CDR3 reads TGTGCCAGCAGTGACTCGGTCGCCGGGAATGAGCAGTTCTTC.

This clone has a single count. The rearrangement joins TRBV9 to TRBJ2-6, with 11 bases lining up with TRBD1. The CDR3 is 17 amino acids. Trimming at V came to 2 bases and at J to 0 bases, leaving 1 base not matched to a gene. Germline V gene sequence: CDR1 SGDLS, CDR2 YYNGEE. Written as DNA, the CDR3 is TGTGCCAGCAGCGTGGGGACAGGGGGCTCTGGGGCCAACGTCCTGACTTTC. This encodes CASSVGTGGSGANVLTF.

This clone was seen only a few times. The chain links TRBV9 to TRBJ1-4; D is unclear. Germline CDR1 SGDLS, CDR2 YYNGEE. Trimming left V 0 bases short and J 8 bases short, with 14 bases between. This CDR3 is 15 amino acids long. CDR3 region: CASSVAPATGEKLFF. The CDR3 nucleotides are TGTGCCAGCAGCGTAGCCCCCGCAACGGGGGAAAAACTGTTTTTT.

The chain combines TRBV2 with TRBJ1-5; 7 bases align to TRBD1. The trim removed 3 bases at V and 6 bases at J, leaving 5 bases unmatched. Germline V CDR1 and CDR2: SNHLY, FYNNEI. The CDR3 consists of 14 residues. CDR3 sequence reads: CASSEAGGIQPQHF. The CDR3 DNA sequence: TGTGCCAGCAGTGAGGCAGGGGGGATTCAGCCCCAGCATTTT.

This clone was found a few times. The chain recombines TRBV5-4 with TRBJ2-6; D is possibly TRBD2 (6 bases). CDR1 is SGHNT and CDR2 is YYREEE in the germline V gene (reference sequence). The length of the CDR3 is 16 residues. The germline V and J ends were trimmed by 0 bases and 0 bases, with 7 bases remaining between them. The CDR3 DNA sequence: TGTGCCAGCAGCTTGGCCGGGAGCTCTGGGGCCAACGTCCTGACTTTC. Its protein is CASSLAGSSGANVLTF.

This clone was counted once. The V call is TRBV7-9, the J call TRBJ2-3; 9 bases map to TRBD2. From germline, CDR1 is SEHNR and CDR2 FQNEAQ (reference sequence). The CDR3 spans 15 residues. With 5 bases clipped from V and 7 bases from J, the junction kept 10 bases outside the gene matches. The CDR3 region is CASSPAGGVAYTQYF. In DNA, the CDR3 is TGTGCCAGCAGCCCCGCGGGGGGGGTGGCGTATACGCAGTATTTT.

Regarding this clone: This CDR3 is also generated by other DNA sequences in the sample. V and J are TRBV13 and TRBJ2-3; perhaps TRBD1 as D (6 bases). The CDR3 is 18 residues long. V was trimmed by 4 bases and J by 2 bases, leaving 22 bases between them. Per the germline V gene, CDR1 is PRHDT and CDR2 is FYEKMQ (reference sequence). CDR3 region: CASSSPGQPTPYTDTQYF. Written as DNA, the CDR3 is TGTGCCAGCAGCTCACCGGGACAACCAACACCATACACAGATACGCAGTATTTT. Drawing the rest from reference TRBV13 and TRBJ2-3, the complete variable domain is AAGVIQSPRHLIKEKRETATLKCYPIPRHDTVYWYQQGPGQDPQFLISFYEKMQSDKGSIPDRFSAQQFSDYHSELNMSSLELGDSALYFCASSSPGQPTPYTDTQYFGPGTRLTVL.

The chain uses TRBV28 and TRBJ1-2; D remains unclear. In germline, CDR1 is MDHEN, CDR2 SYDVKM. Between the trimmed V and J ends, which lost 2 bases and 8 bases, there was a span of 6 bases. The CDR3 sequence is 11 residues long. The CDR3: CASSLAGGYTF. The CDR3 DNA follows: TGTGCCAGCAGTTTAGCGGGCGGCTACACCTTC.

The chain carries TRBV5-1 and TRBJ2-2; D perhaps matches TRBD1 (5 bases). Germline CDR1 is SGHRS and CDR2 is YFSETQ. V dropped 2 bases and J dropped 3 bases, with 11 bases sitting between them. This CDR3 is built from 15 residues. Here the CDR3 reads CASSLDSSDTGELFF. The CDR3 nucleotides are TGCGCCAGCAGCTTAGACAGCTCGGACACCGGGGAGCTGTTTTTT.

The rearrangement links TRBV4-2 to TRBJ2-3; 10 nucleotides align to TRBD1. Trimming removed 1 base from V and 5 bases from J; junction bases left unmatched: 9. In germline, CDR1 is LGHNA, CDR2 YNFKEQ. The CDR3 is 17 amino acids. Here the CDR3 reads CASSQVRDRGQGDTQYF. The CDR3 region has the DNA TGTGCCAGCAGCCAAGTACGAGACAGGGGGCAAGGAGATACGCAGTATTTT.

The V and J genes are TRBV15 and TRBJ2-5, with TRBD2 as a possible D gene (5 bases). The ends were cut back, 0 bases at V and 5 bases at J, with 10 bases in the middle. Per germline, CDR1 LNHNV and CDR2 YYDKDF (reference sequence). The CDR3 loop spans 14 amino acids. CDR3 sequence reads: CATSRDPSGETQYF. DNA for the CDR3: TGTGCCACCAGCAGAGATCCCTCGGGGGAGACCCAGTACTTC.

V gene TRBV28 combines with J gene TRBJ1-1; D is unclear. The CDR3 contains 14 residues. The ends were cut back, 2 bases at V and 2 bases at J, with 9 bases in the middle. Germline CDR1 is MDHEN and CDR2 is SYDVKM. CDR3 loop: CASSLPSPNTEAFF. CDR3 nucleotide sequence: TGTGCCAGCAGTTTACCCAGTCCCAACACTGAAGCTTTCTTT.

The rearrangement uses TRBV7-9 and TRBJ2-1; 11 bases match TRBD2. The trim removed 2 bases at V and 2 bases at J, leaving 2 bases unmatched. This CDR3 is 16 amino acids long. Germline V gene lookup returns CDR1 SEHNR and CDR2 FQNEAQ (reference sequence). The DNA of the CDR3 is TGTGCCAGCAGCTTACTAGCGGGGGGCCCCTACAATGAGCAGTTCTTC. This sequence encodes CASSLLAGGPYNEQFF. Filled out from reference TRBV7-9 and TRBJ2-1, the complete variable domain reads DTGVSQNPRHKITKRGQNVTFRCDPISEHNRLYWYRQTLGQGPEFLTYFQNEAQLEKSRLLSDRFSAERPKGSFSTLEIQRTEQGDSAMYLCASSLLAGGPYNEQFFGPGTRLTVL.

The J gene is TRBJ1-4, the V gene TRBV2; 7 nucleotides align to TRBD1. V shed 6 bases and J 4 bases; nucleotides not matched to a gene: 11. The germline CDR1 and CDR2 sequences are SNHLY and FYNNEI. The CDR3 has 16 amino acids. CDR3 sequence: CASRGGQMSGNEKLFF. The CDR3 nucleotides are TGTGCCAGCAGGGGGGGACAGATGAGTGGTAATGAAAAACTGTTTTTT.

J is TRBJ1-5 and V is TRBV28; 7 bases align to TRBD1. The CDR3 length is 15 residues. J lost 6 bases, V lost 4 bases, and 9 bases had no gene match. Looked up from germline, CDR1 is MDHEN and CDR2 is SYDVKM. The CDR3 sequence is CASSSTGVTGQPQHF. CDR3 in DNA: TGTGCCAGCAGTTCCACAGGGGTGACGGGTCAGCCCCAGCATTTT.